Below are 14 T cell receptor beta chains sequenced from a single sample in a study of blood T cell repertoires in COVID-19. Libraries were prepared by immunoSEQ multiplex PCR; TCRdb keeps only in-frame clonotypes and omits some of them. Among 130,000 or so clones listed, just over 85% were seen once. Sequencing used peripheral blood. All receptors come from a woman aged 60-70 years with acute or convalescent COVID-19.

V is TRBV9 and J is TRBJ2-3; D perhaps matches TRBD2 (5 bases). This CDR3 is built from 14 residues. V was trimmed by 3 bases and J by 6 bases, leaving 14 bases between them. Germline V CDR1 and CDR2: SGDLS, YYNGEE. The CDR3 region has the DNA TGTGCCAGCAGCGCAGGACTGCGCAAGGATACGCAGTATTTT. It yields the protein CASSAGLRKDTQYF.

The chain couples TRBV11-2 to TRBJ2-6; perhaps TRBD1 as D (6 bases). Trimming removed 5 bases from V and 2 bases from J, with 13 bases in between. The CDR3 is 16 amino acids. Germline V CDR1 and CDR2: SGHAT, FQNNGV. DNA of the CDR3: TGTGCCAGCAGCCAGGCCCCAGGGGCTGGGGCCAACGTCCTGACTTTC. Protein product: CASSQAPGAGANVLTF.

V and J are TRBV5-1 and TRBJ1-1, with 8 bases matching TRBD1. Germline values: CDR1 SGHRS, CDR2 YFSETQ. The trim removed 1 base at V and 9 bases at J, leaving 8 bases unmatched. The CDR3 spans 14 residues. The CDR3 sequence: CASSLSGGLTQAFF. The DNA of the CDR3 is TGCGCCAGCAGCTTGTCAGGGGGCCTAACTCAAGCTTTCTTT.

V usage is TRBV27 and J usage is TRBJ1-6; a possible D gene is TRBD1 (6 bases). This CDR3 is built from 14 residues. The V end lost 2 bases, the J end lost 7 bases, and 9 bases lay between the germline ends. Per the germline V gene, CDR1 is MNHEY and CDR2 is SMNVEV (reference sequence). CDR3 loop: CASSLGQQNSPLHF. The CDR3 DNA reads as TGTGCCAGCAGTTTAGGACAGCAAAATTCACCCCTCCACTTT.

The gene calls are TRBV3-1 (or the pseudogene TRBV3-2) and TRBJ2-1; the match to TRBD1 covers 9 bases. Germline CDR1 and CDR2: LGHDT and YNNKEL (reference sequence). This CDR3 contains 16 residues. V shed 1 base and J 8 bases; nucleotides not matched to a gene: 9. The DNA of the CDR3 is TGTGCCAGCAGCCAAGGGGAGGGACAGGGAAATGATGAGCAGTTCTTC. Protein sequence: CASSQGEGQGNDEQFF.

The chain couples TRBV15 to TRBJ2-3, with D perhaps matching TRBD1 (5 bases). Trimming took 2 bases from V and 4 from J, leaving 10 bases between them. Germline V gives CDR1 LNHNV, CDR2 YYDKDF (reference sequence). CDR3 length equals 14 residues. The CDR3 region has the DNA TGTGCCACCAGCAGACAGGGCGGCCCAGATACGCAGTATTTT. Its translation is CATSRQGGPDTQYF.

As for this clone: An end of the junction does not agree with germline; a read error may underlie this. This chain connects TRBV7-7 to TRBJ2-2; D uncertain. Germline CDR1 SSHAT, CDR2 FNYEAQ (reference sequence). CDR3 size: 13 residues. The CDR3 coding sequence is TGTGCTAGCAGTACGTCCCGCGCCGGGGAGCTGTTTTTT. This gives the protein CASSTSRAGELFF.

The chain combines TRBV3-1 (or the pseudogene TRBV3-2) with TRBJ2-4; 10 positions agree with TRBD2. CDR1 LGHDT and CDR2 YNNKEL come from the germline V gene (reference sequence). With V trimmed by 4 bases and J by 0 bases, 15 bases remained unmatched. CDR3 length: 20 amino acids. For the CDR3, the DNA is TGTGCCAGCAGCCGAGACCATGCTAGCGGGGGCGGGGGAGCCAAAAACATTCAGTACTTC. This encodes CASSRDHASGGGGAKNIQYF.

A single count supports this clone. V gene TRBV7-2 combines with J gene TRBJ2-3, with D tentatively TRBD1 (5 bases). V lost 1 base, J lost 1 base, and 12 bases lay in between. Germline V lookup: CDR1 SGHTA, CDR2 FQGNSA. CDR3 size: 16 residues. The CDR3 sequence is CASSLVGREGTDTQYF. In DNA, the CDR3 is TGTGCCAGCAGCTTAGTCGGCAGGGAAGGCACAGATACGCAGTATTTT.

The rearrangement uses TRBV7-9 and TRBJ1-3; D perhaps matches TRBD1 (5 bases). The CDR3 contains 19 residues. Germline loops: CDR1 SEHNR, CDR2 FQNEAQ (reference sequence). Trimming cost V 5 bases and J 4 bases, with 27 bases left between them. The CDR3 DNA reads as TGTGCCAGCAGCCCTACGGGGGGAGGGTTAGGAAGAAGAGGAAACACCATATATTTT. Its protein product is CASSPTGGGLGRRGNTIYF.

The chain recombines TRBV5-1 with TRBJ2-2; TRBD2 agrees at 9 bases. The CDR3 has 17 residues. CDR1 and CDR2 (germline): SGHRS, YFSETQ. The ends lost 2 bases at V and 0 bases at J; junction bases unmatched: 5. CDR3 coding DNA: TGCGCCAGCAGCTTCTTTAGCGGGGGTTCGAACACCGGGGAGCTGTTTTTT. Residues: CASSFFSGGSNTGELFF.

This chain links TRBV6-5 with TRBJ1-1; tentative D call: TRBD1 (5 bases). Germline values: CDR1 MNHEY, CDR2 SVGAGI. The CDR3 is 14 residues long. The germline V and J ends were trimmed by 1 base and 6 bases, with 12 bases remaining between them. CDR3 DNA sequence: TGTGCCAGCAGTTACTTGGCAGGGTTCCCTGAAGCTTTCTTT. Its protein is CASSYLAGFPEAFF.

J is TRBJ1-5 and V is TRBV2; perhaps TRBD1 as D (5 bases). Trimming pared 8 bases from V and 6 bases from J, leaving 14 bases between. CDR1 and CDR2 from the germline V gene are SNHLY and FYNNEI. This CDR3 is 13 amino acids long. The CDR3 DNA reads TGTGCCAGCTTCAACACGGGGGGTCAGCCCCAGCATTTT. Translating it yields CASFNTGGQPQHF.

J is TRBJ2-1 and V is TRBV9, with D tentatively TRBD2 (6 bases). The germline V gene encodes CDR1 SGDLS and CDR2 YYNGEE. Trimming pared 1 base from V and 10 bases from J, leaving 12 bases between. This CDR3 is built from 13 residues. The CDR3 DNA reads TGTGCCAGCAGCGTAAGTCCCGGACTAGAGCAGTTCTTC. This codes for CASSVSPGLEQFF.